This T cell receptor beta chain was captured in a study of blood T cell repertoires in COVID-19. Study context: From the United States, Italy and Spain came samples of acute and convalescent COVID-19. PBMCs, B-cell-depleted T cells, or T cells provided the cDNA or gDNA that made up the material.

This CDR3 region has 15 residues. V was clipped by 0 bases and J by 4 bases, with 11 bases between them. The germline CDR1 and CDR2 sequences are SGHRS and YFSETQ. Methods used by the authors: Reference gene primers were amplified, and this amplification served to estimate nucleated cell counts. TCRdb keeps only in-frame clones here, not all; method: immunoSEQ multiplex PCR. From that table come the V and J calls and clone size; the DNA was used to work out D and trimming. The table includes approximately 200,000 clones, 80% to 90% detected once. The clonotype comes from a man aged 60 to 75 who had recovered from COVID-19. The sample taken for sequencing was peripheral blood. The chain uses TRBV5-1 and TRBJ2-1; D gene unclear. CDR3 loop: CASSLEQTTYNEQFF. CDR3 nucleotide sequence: TGCGCCAGCAGCTTGGAACAGACAACTTACAATGAGCAGTTCTTC.